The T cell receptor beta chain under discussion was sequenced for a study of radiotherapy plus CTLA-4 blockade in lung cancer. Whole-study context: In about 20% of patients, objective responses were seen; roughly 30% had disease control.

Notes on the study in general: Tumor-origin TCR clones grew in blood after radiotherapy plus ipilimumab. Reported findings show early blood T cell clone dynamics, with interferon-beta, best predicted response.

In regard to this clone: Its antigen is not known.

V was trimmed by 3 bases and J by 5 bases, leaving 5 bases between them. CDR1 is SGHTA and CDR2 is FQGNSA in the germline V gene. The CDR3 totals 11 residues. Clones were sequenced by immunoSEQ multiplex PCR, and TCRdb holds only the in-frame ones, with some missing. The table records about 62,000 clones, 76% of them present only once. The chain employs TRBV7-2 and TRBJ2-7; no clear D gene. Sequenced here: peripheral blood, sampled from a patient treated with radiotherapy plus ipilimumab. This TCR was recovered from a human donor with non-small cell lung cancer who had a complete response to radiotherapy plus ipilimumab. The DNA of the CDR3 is TGTGCCAGCAGCTTGCGCCACGAGCAGTACTTC. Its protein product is CASSLRHEQYF.